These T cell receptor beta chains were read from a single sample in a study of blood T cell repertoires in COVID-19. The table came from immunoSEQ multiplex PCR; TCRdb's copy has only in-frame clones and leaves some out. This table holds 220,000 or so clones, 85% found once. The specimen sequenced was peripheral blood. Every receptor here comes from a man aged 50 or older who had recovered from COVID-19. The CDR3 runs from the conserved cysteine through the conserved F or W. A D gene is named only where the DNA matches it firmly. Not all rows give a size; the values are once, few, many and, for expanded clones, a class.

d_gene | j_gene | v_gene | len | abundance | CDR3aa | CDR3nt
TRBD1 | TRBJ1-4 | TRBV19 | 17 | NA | CASSPGTGVLANEKLFF | TGTGCCAGTAGTCCCGGGACAGGGGTCCTGGCTAATGAAAAACTGTTTTTT
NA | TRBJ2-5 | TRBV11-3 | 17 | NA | CASSLVGRVREKETQYF | TGTGCCAGCAGCTTAGTAGGCAGAGTGAGGGAAAAAGAGACCCAGTACTTC
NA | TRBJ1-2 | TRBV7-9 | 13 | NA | CASSPRQHYGYTF | TGTGCCAGCAGCCCTAGACAGCACTATGGCTACACCTTC
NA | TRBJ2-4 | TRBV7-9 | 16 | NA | CASSPKDGGTKNIQYF | TGTGCCAGCAGCCCGAAAGACGGCGGAACCAAAAACATTCAGTACTTC
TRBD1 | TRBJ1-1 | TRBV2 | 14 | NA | CASGGQGLGTEAFF | TGTGCCAGCGGAGGACAGGGGTTAGGCACTGAAGCTTTCTTT
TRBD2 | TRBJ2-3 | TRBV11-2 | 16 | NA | CASSLQTSGRRDTQYF | TGTGCCAGCAGCTTGCAGACTAGCGGGAGGAGGGATACGCAGTATTTT
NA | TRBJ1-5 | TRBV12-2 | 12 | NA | CASRLSGQPQHF | TGTGCAAGTCGCTTGTCGGGTCAGCCCCAGCATTTT
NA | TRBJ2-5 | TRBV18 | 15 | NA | CASSPYARGQETQYF | TGTGCCAGCTCACCTTACGCGAGGGGGCAAGAGACCCAGTACTTC
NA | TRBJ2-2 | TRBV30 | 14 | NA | CAWSRLLDTGELFF | TGTGCCTGGAGCCGACTCCTGGACACCGGGGAGCTGTTTTTT
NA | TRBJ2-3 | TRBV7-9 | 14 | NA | CASSLGLALDTQYF | TGTGCCAGCAGCTTAGGTCTAGCTCTAGATACGCAGTATTTT
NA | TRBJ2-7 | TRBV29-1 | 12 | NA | CSVGWTDYEQYF | TGCAGCGTTGGTTGGACAGACTACGAGCAGTACTTC
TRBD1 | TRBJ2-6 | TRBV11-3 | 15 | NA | CASSPDRVGANVLTF | TGTGCCAGCAGCCCCGACAGGGTTGGGGCCAACGTCCTGACTTTC
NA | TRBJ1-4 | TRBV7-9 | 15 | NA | CASSFFRREDEKLFF | TGTGCCAGCAGCTTTTTCCGCAGGGAAGATGAAAAACTGTTTTTT
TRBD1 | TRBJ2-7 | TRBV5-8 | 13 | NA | CAFGGTGKYEQYF | TGTGCCTTTGGGGGGACAGGGAAATACGAGCAGTACTTC
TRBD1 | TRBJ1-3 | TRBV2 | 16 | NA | CASSPGQGVVGNTIYF | TGTGCCAGCAGTCCCGGACAGGGAGTCGTCGGAAACACCATATATTTT
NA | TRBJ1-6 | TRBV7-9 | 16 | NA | CASSGEVQSRNSPLHF | TGTGCCAGCAGCGGCGAGGTGCAGAGTCGAAATTCACCCCTCCACTTT
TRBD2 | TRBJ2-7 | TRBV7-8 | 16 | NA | CASSSGLAGAPYEQYF | TGTGCCAGCAGTTCAGGACTAGCGGGAGCCCCCTACGAGCAGTACTTC
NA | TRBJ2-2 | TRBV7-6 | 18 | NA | CASSLGVAGATATGELFF | TGTGCCAGCAGCTTAGGGGTCGCGGGGGCCACTGCAACCGGGGAGCTGTTTTTT
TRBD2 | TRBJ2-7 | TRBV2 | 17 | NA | CASSGGTSGSFSYEQYF | TGTGCCAGCAGCGGAGGGACTAGCGGGAGTTTCTCCTACGAGCAGTACTTC
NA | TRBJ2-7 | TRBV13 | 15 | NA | CASSLGPAVGYEQYF | TGTGCCAGCAGCTTAGGACCAGCGGTTGGGTACGAGCAGTACTTC
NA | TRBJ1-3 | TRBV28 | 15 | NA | CASSLTGISGNTIYF | TGTGCCAGCAGTCTTACAGGGATCTCTGGAAACACCATATATTTT
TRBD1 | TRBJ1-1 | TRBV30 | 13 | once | CAWGTGFDTEAFF | TGTGCCTGGGGGACAGGGTTTGACACTGAAGCTTTCTTT
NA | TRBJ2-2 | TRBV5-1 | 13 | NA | CASSPVGAGELFF | TGCGCCAGCAGCCCGGTAGGGGCCGGGGAGCTGTTTTTT
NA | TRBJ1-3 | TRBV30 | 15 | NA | CAWSGGPGSGNTIYF | TGTGCCTGGAGCGGGGGGCCGGGGTCAGGAAACACCATATATTTT
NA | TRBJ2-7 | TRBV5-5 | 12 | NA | CASSPNFYEQYF | TGTGCCAGCAGCCCTAATTTCTACGAGCAGTACTTC
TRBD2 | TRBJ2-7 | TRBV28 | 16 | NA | CASSLGAGEWTYEQYF | TGTGCCAGCAGTTTAGGCGCGGGAGAGTGGACCTACGAGCAGTACTTC
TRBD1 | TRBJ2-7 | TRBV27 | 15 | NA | CASRPIGQGSYEQYF | TGTGCCAGCAGACCCATAGGACAGGGCTCCTACGAGCAGTACTTC
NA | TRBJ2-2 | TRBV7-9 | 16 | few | CASSQQGSMYTGELFF | TGTGCCAGCAGCCAACAGGGTTCTATGTACACCGGGGAGCTGTTTTTT
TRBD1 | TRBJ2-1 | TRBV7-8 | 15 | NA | CASSQFPGQGDEQFF | TGTGCCAGCAGCCAATTCCCGGGACAGGGGGACGAGCAGTTCTTC
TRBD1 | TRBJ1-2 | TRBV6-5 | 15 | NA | CASGGYGTAARGYTF | TGTGCCAGCGGGGGCTACGGGACAGCGGCTCGGGGCTACACCTTC